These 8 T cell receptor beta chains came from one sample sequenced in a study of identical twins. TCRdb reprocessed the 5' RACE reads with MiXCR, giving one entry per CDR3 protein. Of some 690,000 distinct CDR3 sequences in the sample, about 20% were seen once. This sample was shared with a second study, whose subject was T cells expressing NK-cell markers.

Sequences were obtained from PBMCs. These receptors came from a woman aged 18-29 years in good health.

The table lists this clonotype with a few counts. The CDR3 DNA follows: TGTGCCAGCAGCGTTACACCTGACTATGGCTACACCTTC. Protein sequence: CASSVTPDYGYTF. This rearrangement joins TRBV7-2 to TRBJ1-2; D is unclear. Germline values: CDR1 SGHTA, CDR2 FQGNSA. Trimming stripped 5 bases from V and 3 bases from J, with 10 bases between. There are 13 residues in the CDR3.

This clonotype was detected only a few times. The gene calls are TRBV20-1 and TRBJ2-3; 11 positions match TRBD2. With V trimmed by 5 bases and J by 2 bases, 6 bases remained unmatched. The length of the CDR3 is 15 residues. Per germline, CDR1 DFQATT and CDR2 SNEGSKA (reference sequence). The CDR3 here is CSAYATSGVTDTQYF. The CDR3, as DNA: TGCAGTGCTTATGCGACTAGCGGGGTCACAGATACGCAGTATTTT.

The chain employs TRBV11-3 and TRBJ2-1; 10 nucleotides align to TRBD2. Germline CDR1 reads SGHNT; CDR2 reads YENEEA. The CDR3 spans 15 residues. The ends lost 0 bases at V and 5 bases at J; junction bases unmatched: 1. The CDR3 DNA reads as TGTGCCAGCAGCTTAGACAGCGGGAGGGACAATGAGCAGTTCTTC. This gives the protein CASSLDSGRDNEQFF.

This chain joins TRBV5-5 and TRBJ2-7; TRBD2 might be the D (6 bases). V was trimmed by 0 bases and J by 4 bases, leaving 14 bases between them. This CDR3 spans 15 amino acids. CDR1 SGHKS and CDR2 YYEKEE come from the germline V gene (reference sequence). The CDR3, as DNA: TGTGCCAGCAGCTTGGACGGGGACTCGGCTTACGAGCAGTACTTC. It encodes CASSLDGDSAYEQYF.

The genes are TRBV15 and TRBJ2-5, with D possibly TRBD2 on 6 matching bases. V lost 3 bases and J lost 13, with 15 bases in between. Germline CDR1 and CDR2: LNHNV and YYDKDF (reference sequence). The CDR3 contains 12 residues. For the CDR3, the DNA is TGTGCCACCAGCAGGGGGACTCCGGTTTTGTACTTC. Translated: CATSRGTPVLYF.

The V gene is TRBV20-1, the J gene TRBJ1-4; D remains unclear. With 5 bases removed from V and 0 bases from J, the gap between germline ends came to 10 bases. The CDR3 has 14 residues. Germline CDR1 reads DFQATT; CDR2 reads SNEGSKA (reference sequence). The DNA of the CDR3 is TGCAGTGCTCAGGAAGCTGCAACTAATGAAAAACTGTTTTTT. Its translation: CSAQEAATNEKLFF.

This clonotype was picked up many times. CDR3 residues: CASKGQGGYTGELFF. The CDR3, as DNA: TGTGCCAGCAAGGGACAGGGGGGATACACCGGGGAGCTGTTTTTT. The chain is built from TRBV2 and TRBJ2-2; 11 bases align to TRBD1. This CDR3 has 15 residues. Looked up from germline, CDR1 is SNHLY and CDR2 is FYNNEI. J was trimmed by 3 bases and V by 7 bases; bases with no gene match: 4.

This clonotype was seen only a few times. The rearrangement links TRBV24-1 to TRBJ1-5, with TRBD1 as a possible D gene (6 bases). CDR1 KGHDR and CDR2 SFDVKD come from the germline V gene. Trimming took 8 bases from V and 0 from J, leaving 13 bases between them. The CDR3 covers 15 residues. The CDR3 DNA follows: TGTGCCACCATGGTGAAGGGACATAGCAATCAGCCCCAGCATTTT. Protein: CATMVKGHSNQPQHF.